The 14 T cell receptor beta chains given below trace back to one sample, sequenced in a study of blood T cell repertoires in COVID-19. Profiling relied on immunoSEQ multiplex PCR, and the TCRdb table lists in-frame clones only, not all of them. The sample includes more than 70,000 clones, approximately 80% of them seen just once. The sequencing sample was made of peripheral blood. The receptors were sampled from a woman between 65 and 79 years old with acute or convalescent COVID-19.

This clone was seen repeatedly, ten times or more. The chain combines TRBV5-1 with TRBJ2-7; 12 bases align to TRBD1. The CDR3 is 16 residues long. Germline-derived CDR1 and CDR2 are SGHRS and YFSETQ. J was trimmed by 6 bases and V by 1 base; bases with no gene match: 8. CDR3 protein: CASSLRSGQGAIEQYF. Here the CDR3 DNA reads TGCGCCAGCAGCTTGAGATCGGGACAGGGGGCGATCGAGCAGTACTTC.

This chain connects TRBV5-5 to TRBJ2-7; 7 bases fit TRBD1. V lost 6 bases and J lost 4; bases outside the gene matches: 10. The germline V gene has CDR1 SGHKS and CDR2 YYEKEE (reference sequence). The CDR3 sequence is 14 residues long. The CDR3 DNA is TGTGCCAGCACCCTACGGGGACAGAGTTACGAGCAGTACTTC. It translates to CASTLRGQSYEQYF.

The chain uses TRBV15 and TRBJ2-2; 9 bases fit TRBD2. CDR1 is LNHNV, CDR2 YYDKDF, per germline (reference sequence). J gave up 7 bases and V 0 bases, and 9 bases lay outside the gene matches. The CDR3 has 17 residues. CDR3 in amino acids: CATSRDRAGGESGELFF. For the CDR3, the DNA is TGTGCCACCAGCAGAGATAGAGCGGGAGGAGAAAGCGGGGAGCTGTTTTTT. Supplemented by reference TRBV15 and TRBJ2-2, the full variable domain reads DAMVIQNPRYQVTQFGKPVTLSCSQTLNHNVMYWYQQKSSQAPKLLFHYYDKDFNNEADTPDNFQSRRPNTSFCFLDIRSPGLGDTAMYLCATSRDRAGGESGELFFGEGSRLTVL.

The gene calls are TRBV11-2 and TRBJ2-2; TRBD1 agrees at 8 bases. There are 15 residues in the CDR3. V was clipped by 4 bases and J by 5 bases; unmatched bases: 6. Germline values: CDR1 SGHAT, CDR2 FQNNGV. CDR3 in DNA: TGTGCCAGCAGCTCCCAGGGGGCGCTTACCGGGGAGCTGTTTTTT. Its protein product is CASSSQGALTGELFF.

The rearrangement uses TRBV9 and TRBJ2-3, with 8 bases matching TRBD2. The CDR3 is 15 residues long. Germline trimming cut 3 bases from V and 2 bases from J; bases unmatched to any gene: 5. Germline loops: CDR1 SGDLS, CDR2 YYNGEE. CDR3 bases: TGTGCCAGCAGCGCGATAGCGGGGTTCACAGATACGCAGTATTTT. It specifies CASSAIAGFTDTQYF.

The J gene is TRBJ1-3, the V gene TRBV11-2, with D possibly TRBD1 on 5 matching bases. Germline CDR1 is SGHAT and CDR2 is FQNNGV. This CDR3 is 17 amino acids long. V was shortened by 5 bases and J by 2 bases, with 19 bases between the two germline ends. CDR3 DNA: TGTGCCAGCAGCGCCTATGGGACTCCAGGACCTGGAAACACCATATATTTT. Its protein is CASSAYGTPGPGNTIYF. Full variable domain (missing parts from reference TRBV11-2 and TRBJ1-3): EAGVAQSPRYKIIEKRQSVAFWCNPISGHATLYWYQQILGQGPKLLIQFQNNGVVDDSQLPKDRFSAERLKGVDSTLKIQPAKLEDSAVYLCASSAYGTPGPGNTIYFGEGSWLTVV.

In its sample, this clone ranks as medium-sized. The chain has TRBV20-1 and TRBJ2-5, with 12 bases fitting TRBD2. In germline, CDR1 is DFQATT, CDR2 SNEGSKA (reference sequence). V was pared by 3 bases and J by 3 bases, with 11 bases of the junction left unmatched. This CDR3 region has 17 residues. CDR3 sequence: CSASEASGRAGEETQYF. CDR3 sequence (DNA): TGCAGTGCTAGTGAAGCTAGCGGGAGGGCCGGGGAAGAGACCCAGTACTTC.

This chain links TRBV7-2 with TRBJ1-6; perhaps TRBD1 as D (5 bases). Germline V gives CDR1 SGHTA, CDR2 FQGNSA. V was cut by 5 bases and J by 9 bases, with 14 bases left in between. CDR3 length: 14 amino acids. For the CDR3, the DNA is TGTGCCAGCAGCGCCGGCAGGGTCACTTCACCCCTCCACTTT. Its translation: CASSAGRVTSPLHF. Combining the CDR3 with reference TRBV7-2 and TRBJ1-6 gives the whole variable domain GAGVSQSPSNKVTEKGKDVELRCDPISGHTALYWYRQSLGQGLEFLIYFQGNSAPDKSGLPSDRFSAERTGGSVSTLTIQRTQQEDSAVYLCASSAGRVTSPLHFGNGTRLTVT.

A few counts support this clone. The CDR3 region is CASSSQGASYEQYF. For the CDR3, the DNA is TGTGCCAGCAGCTCACAGGGGGCATCCTACGAGCAGTACTTC. The V gene is TRBV11-1, the J gene TRBJ2-7; 9 bases agree with TRBD1. The CDR3 has 14 amino acids. V shed 4 bases, J shed 1 base, and the junction held 2 bases outside the gene matches. Germline CDR1 reads SGHAT; CDR2 reads FQDESV (reference sequence).

The DNA for the CDR3 is TGCGCCAGCAGCCCTGGGACTAGCGGGGGGTTCGAGCAGTACTTC. Its protein product is CASSPGTSGGFEQYF. The V gene is TRBV4-3, the J gene TRBJ2-7; 15 bases match TRBD2. V trimming: 4 bases; J trimming: 6 bases; junction bases outside the gene matches: 4. Germline-derived CDR1 and CDR2 are LGHNA and YSLEER. CDR3 length equals 15 residues.

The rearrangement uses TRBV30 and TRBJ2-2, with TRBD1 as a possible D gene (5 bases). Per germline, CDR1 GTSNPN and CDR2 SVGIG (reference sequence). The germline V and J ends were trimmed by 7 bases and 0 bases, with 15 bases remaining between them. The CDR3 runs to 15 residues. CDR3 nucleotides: TGTGCCTACAAAATTGACAGCACGAACACCGGGGAGCTGTTTTTT. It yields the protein CAYKIDSTNTGELFF.

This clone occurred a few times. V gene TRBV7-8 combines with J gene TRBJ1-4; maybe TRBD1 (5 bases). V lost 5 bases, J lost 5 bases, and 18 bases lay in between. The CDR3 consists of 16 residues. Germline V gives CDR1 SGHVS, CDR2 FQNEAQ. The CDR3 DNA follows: TGTGCCAGCAGCCCCAGAGGCGGCAGGGCAAATGAAAAACTGTTTTTT. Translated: CASSPRGGRANEKLFF. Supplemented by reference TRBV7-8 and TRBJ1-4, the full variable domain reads GAGVSQSPRYKVAKRGQDVALRCDPISGHVSLFWYQQALGQGPEFLTYFQNEAQLDKSGLPSDRFFAERPEGSVSTLKIQRTQQEDSAVYLCASSPRGGRANEKLFFGSGTQLSVL.

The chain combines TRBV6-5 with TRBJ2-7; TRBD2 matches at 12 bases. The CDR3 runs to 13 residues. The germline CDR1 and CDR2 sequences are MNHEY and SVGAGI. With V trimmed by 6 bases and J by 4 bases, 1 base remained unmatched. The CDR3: CASRTSGGYEQYF. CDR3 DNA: TGTGCCAGCAGGACTAGCGGGGGATACGAGCAGTACTTC.

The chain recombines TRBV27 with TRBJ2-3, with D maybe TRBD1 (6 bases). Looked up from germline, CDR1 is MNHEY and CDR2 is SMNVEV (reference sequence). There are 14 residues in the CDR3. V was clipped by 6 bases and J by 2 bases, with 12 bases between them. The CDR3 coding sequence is TGTGCCAGCAGCCCGCGACAGGTCACAGATACGCAGTATTTT. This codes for CASSPRQVTDTQYF.